This TCR beta chain was documented in a study of T cells in Graves' hyperthyroidism and ophthalmopathy. Absent ophthalmopathy progression within 18 months defined stable Graves' hyperthyroidism. Recently diagnosed hyperthyroidism of less than 2 months' duration affected patients aged 18 to 65. The CDR3 loop spans 13 amino acids. V was pared by 3 bases and J by 7 bases, with 10 bases between. The germline gives CDR1 DFQATT, CDR2 SNEGSKA (reference sequence). Amplification of TCR beta CDR3 regions used RNA as the template. The HTBI primer set was used in a first-round RT-PCR of the TCR CDR3. TCRdb reanalysed the multiplex PCR reads using MiXCR and keeps one entry per CDR3 protein. The table shows fewer than 750,000 distinct CDR3 sequences, with around 42% occurring only once. This clonotype was seen at least ten times. The antigen is undetermined. General study findings and limits: Ophthalmopathy was told apart from stable hyperthyroidism by a 13 V-J model.

The clonotype comes from a woman aged 18-29 years with Graves' hyperthyroidism. Sequenced input: peripheral blood or thyroid tissue (not recorded which). The chain is built from TRBV20-1 and TRBJ1-6, with D unresolved. The CDR3 DNA reads TGCAGTGCTAGTTCTCCAGGAAATTCACCCCTCCACTTT. Its translation: CSASSPGNSPLHF.